The 11 T cell receptor beta chains in this list originate from one sample, sequenced in a study of PD-1 blockade in classical Hodgkin lymphoma (dated by TCRdb to the early 2020s). Sample time point, as interpreted from the label and publication: cycle 1 day 1 (C1D1), immediately before nivolumab initiation. Every trial patient had relapsed after autologous stem cell transplantation, and cohorts A, B and C differed in prior brentuximab vedotin exposure. Library preparation employed the immunoSEQ multiplex PCR assay. TCRdb limited this immuneACCESS table to in-frame rearrangements with V and J called. A share of clones is missing; checked studies link under half to unresolved V genes, and the rest is unexplained. The sample table records tens of thousands of clones; under 90% of these occur just once. Around 20% of the sample rests with the top ten. The sample here was peripheral blood mononuclear cells (PBMCs), taken at baseline. These receptors were obtained from a human donor with classical Hodgkin lymphoma.

The rearrangement uses TRBV7-9 and TRBJ2-7; TRBD1 aligns across 7 bases. The CDR3 has 14 amino acids. V trimming: 4 bases; J trimming: 3 bases; junction bases outside the gene matches: 6. From germline, CDR1 is SEHNR and CDR2 FQNEAQ (reference sequence). For the CDR3, the DNA is TGTGCCAGCAGCTCCGGGACAGCTTTCTACGAGCAGTACTTC. Translation: CASSSGTAFYEQYF. Using reference TRBV7-9 and TRBJ2-7 for the parts outside the CDR3, the full variable domain is DTGVSQNPRHKITKRGQNVTFRCDPISEHNRLYWYRQTLGQGPEFLTYFQNEAQLEKSRLLSDRFSAERPKGSFSTLEIQRTEQGDSAMYLCASSSGTAFYEQYFGPGTRLTVT.

This chain links TRBV7-9 with TRBJ1-5; 9 bases agree with TRBD1. The CDR3 length is 15 residues. From germline, CDR1 is SEHNR and CDR2 FQNEAQ (reference sequence). Unmatched junction bases numbered 6, after V lost 5 bases and J lost 4 bases. CDR3 region: CASSLGQGKNQPQHF. DNA for the CDR3: TGTGCCAGCAGCCTTGGACAGGGGAAGAATCAGCCCCAGCATTTT.

The V and J genes are TRBV27 and TRBJ2-5, with D perhaps given as TRBD1 or TRBD2 (5 bases each). Germline CDR1 reads MNHEY; CDR2 reads SMNVEV (reference sequence). Trimming left V 6 bases short and J 4 bases short, with 24 bases between. This CDR3 is 17 amino acids long. The CDR3 is CASSLLGALDGSETQYF. The CDR3 nucleotides are TGTGCCAGCAGCTTACTCGGGGCCCTCGATGGATCAGAGACCCAGTACTTC.

The chain has TRBV27 and TRBJ2-7; TRBD2 aligns across 8 bases. Germline CDR1 is MNHEY and CDR2 is SMNVEV (reference sequence). V gave up 5 bases and J gave up 2 bases; unmatched junction bases: 11. The CDR3 covers 16 residues. DNA of the CDR3: TGTGCCAGCAGTCCATCCACTAGCGGTCTAACCTACGAGCAGTACTTC. Translated, it gives CASSPSTSGLTYEQYF.

The chain couples TRBV7-2 to TRBJ1-5; no definite D call. V was pared by 4 bases and J by 2 bases, with 9 bases between. Germline CDR1 SGHTA, CDR2 FQGNSA. The CDR3 runs to 14 residues. DNA for the CDR3: TGTGCCAGCAGCTCCCGGAGCGGCAATCAGCCCCAGCATTTT. Amino acids: CASSSRSGNQPQHF.

V usage is TRBV11-2 and J usage is TRBJ2-3; 9 bases agree with TRBD2. V gave up 1 base and J gave up 0 bases; unmatched junction bases: 8. The CDR3 spans 18 residues. In germline, CDR1 is SGHAT, CDR2 FQNNGV. CDR3 in DNA: TGTGCCAGCAGCTTAGTGGTTAGCGGGAGTACTAGCACAGATACGCAGTATTTT. This translates into CASSLVVSGSTSTDTQYF.

V and J are TRBV27 and TRBJ2-3, with TRBD1 matching 10 bases. Germline assignment: CDR1 MNHEY and CDR2 SMNVEV (reference sequence). This CDR3 spans 16 amino acids. V dropped 5 bases and J dropped 3; count of bases not matched to a gene: 8. CDR3 bases: TGTGCCAGCAGTACCACCGGACAGGGGGGGACAGATACGCAGTATTTT. Residues: CASSTTGQGGTDTQYF.

The chain combines TRBV25-1 with TRBJ2-3, with 10 bases identical to TRBD1. There are 15 residues in the CDR3. Germline CDR1 reads MGHDK; CDR2 reads SYGVNS. Germline trimming cut 2 bases from V and 3 bases from J; bases unmatched to any gene: 2. The DNA of the CDR3 is TGTGCCAGCAGTGAAGGGGACAGGGGTACAGATACGCAGTATTTT. It yields the protein CASSEGDRGTDTQYF.

This clone showed up just once. V gene TRBV4-3 combines with J gene TRBJ1-4; the D gene is possibly TRBD1 (5 bases). Germline lookup yields CDR1 LGHNA and CDR2 YSLEER. The CDR3 sequence is 14 residues long. V lost 4 bases and J lost 8, with 14 bases in between. CDR3 sequence: CASSPLGWDEKLFF. CDR3 nucleotide sequence: TGCGCCAGCAGCCCTCTTGGTTGGGACGAAAAACTGTTTTTT.

The rearrangement uses TRBV5-4 and TRBJ2-5; D unresolved. Per the germline V gene, CDR1 is SGHNT and CDR2 is YYREEE (reference sequence). V shed 3 bases and J shed 3 bases, with 6 bases lying between them. The CDR3 has 12 residues. CDR3 region: CASSSLEETQYF. CDR3 DNA sequence: TGTGCCAGCAGCTCGCTTGAAGAGACCCAGTACTTC.

The CDR3 coding sequence is TGCGCCAGCAGTGGGGGGCAGGAGGGAAGGTCCGGGGAGCTGTTTTTT. Protein sequence: CASSGGQEGRSGELFF. The chain recombines TRBV10-1 with TRBJ2-2; perhaps D is TRBD1 or TRBD2 (6 bases each). CDR1 is WNHNN and CDR2 is SYGVQD in the germline V gene (reference sequence). The CDR3 extends over 16 amino acids. V was clipped by 4 bases and J by 6 bases, with 18 bases between them.